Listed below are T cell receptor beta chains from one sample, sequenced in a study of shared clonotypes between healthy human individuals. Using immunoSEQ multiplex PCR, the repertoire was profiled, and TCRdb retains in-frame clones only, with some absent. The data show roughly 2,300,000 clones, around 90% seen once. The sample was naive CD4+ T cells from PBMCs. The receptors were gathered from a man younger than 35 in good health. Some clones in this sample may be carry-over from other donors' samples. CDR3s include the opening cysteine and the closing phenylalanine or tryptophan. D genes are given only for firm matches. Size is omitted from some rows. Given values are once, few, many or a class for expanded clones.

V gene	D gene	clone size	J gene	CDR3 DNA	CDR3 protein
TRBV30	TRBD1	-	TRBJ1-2	TGTGCCTGGAACCAGTTCGGGACAGGTTACTATGGCTACACCTTC	CAWNQFGTGYYGYTF
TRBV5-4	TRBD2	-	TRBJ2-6	TGTGCCAGCAGCCCCGGGGGGTCTGGGGCCAACGTCCTGACTTTC	CASSPGGSGANVLTF
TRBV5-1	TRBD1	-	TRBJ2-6	TGCGCCAGCAGCCTTGACAGGGCTGGGGCCAACGTCCTGACTTTC	CASSLDRAGANVLTF
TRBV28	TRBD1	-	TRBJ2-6	TGTGCCAGCAGTCTCTTGACAGGGTTCAGCTCTGGGGCCAACGTCCTGACTTTC	CASSLLTGFSSGANVLTF
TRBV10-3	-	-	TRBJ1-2	TGTGCCATCAGTGAAGGGCCAGGGAACTATGGCTACACCTTC	CAISEGPGNYGYTF
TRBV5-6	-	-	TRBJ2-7	TGTGCCAGCAGCCTAGCAGTCAGCTCCTACGAGCAGTACTTC	CASSLAVSSYEQYF
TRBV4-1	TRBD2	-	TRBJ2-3	TGCGCCAGCAGCATAGCGGGACTTAGCACAGATACGCAGTATTTT	CASSIAGLSTDTQYF
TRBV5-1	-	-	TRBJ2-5	TGCGCCAGCAGCGCGAGGACCAATCAAGAGACCCAGTACTTC	CASSARTNQETQYF
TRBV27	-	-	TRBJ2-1	TGTGCCAGCAGTTTACTCGCCAGGAAGAATGAGCAGTTCTTC	CASSLLARKNEQFF
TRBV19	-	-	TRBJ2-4	TGTGCCAGTAGCGTAGTCAGGGGATCCCAAGCCAAAAACATTCAGTACTTC	CASSVVRGSQAKNIQYF
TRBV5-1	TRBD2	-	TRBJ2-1	TGCGCCAGCAGCCAAGGACTAGCGGGCGTCAATGAGCAGTTCTTC	CASSQGLAGVNEQFF
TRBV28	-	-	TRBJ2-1	TGTGCCAGCAGTTTAAGGGTTACGGGGGCGGGTGAGCAGTTCTTC	CASSLRVTGAGEQFF
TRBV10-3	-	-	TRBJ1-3	TGTGCCATCAGTCCAGGGCCAATCTCTGGAAACACCATATATTTT	CAISPGPISGNTIYF
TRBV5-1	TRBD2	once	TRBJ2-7	TGCGCCAGCAGCTTTAGCGGGGCCGGATTCTCCTACGAGCAGTACTTC	CASSFSGAGFSYEQYF
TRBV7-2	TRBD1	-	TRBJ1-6	TGTGCCAGCAGCTTTTCCGGGACAGGTTATTCACCCCTCCACTTT	CASSFSGTGYSPLHF
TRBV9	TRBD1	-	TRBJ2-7	TGTGCCAGCAGCGGCACAGGGGTTGAGCAGTACTTC	CASSGTGVEQYF
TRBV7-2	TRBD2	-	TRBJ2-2	TGTGCCAGCAGCCCCGCATCGAGCGGGAGGGGAAACACCGGGGAGCTGTTTTTT	CASSPASSGRGNTGELFF
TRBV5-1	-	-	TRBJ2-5	TGCGCCAGCAGCGTACAGGTTGGGGAGACCCAGTACTTC	CASSVQVGETQYF
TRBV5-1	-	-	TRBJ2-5	TGCGCCAGCAGCTTGGGTGGACTCCCCTACAGGCAAGAGACCCAGTACTTC	CASSLGGLPYRQETQYF
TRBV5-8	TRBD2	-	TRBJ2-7	TGTGCCAGCATTAGGGTAGCGGGAGGGCCTCGGTACGAGCAGTACTTC	CASIRVAGGPRYEQYF